The 19 T cell receptor beta chains presented below share a single source sample, sequenced in a study of T cell responses to AZD1222 COVID-19 vaccine. Sequencing used immunoSEQ multiplex PCR; TCRdb keeps in-frame clones, though not all of them. The sample holds around 160,000 clones, 85% to 95% seen once. The input for sequencing was peripheral blood, taken on day 0 of AZD1222 vaccination. Receptor source: an adult in good health.

The V call is TRBV7-9, the J call TRBJ2-3; D is ambiguous. CDR3 size: 13 residues. Per the germline V gene, CDR1 is SEHNR and CDR2 is FQNEAQ (reference sequence). The V gene lost 5 bases and the J gene lost 1 base, with 7 bases spanning the gap. This chain's CDR3 is CASSPERTDTQYF. CDR3 nucleotide sequence: TGTGCCAGCAGCCCCGAGCGCACAGATACGCAGTATTTT.

The chain uses TRBV6-5 and TRBJ2-6; TRBD1 aligns across 7 bases. J was trimmed by 2 bases and V by 4 bases; bases with no gene match: 2. The germline V gene encodes CDR1 MNHEY and CDR2 SVGAGI. The CDR3 covers 15 residues. The CDR3, as DNA: TGTGCCAGCAGTTTAACAGGGGCTGGGGCCAACGTCCTGACTTTC. Protein product: CASSLTGAGANVLTF.

The chain has TRBV4-1 and TRBJ2-3; no firm D call. The CDR3 contains 18 residues. From germline, CDR1 is MGHRA and CDR2 YSYEKL. With 2 bases removed from V and 0 bases from J, the gap between germline ends came to 18 bases. The CDR3 sequence is CASSQKSNQAPSTDTQYF. The CDR3 DNA follows: TGCGCCAGCAGCCAAAAATCAAATCAAGCCCCTAGCACAGATACGCAGTATTTT.

This chain links TRBV4-2 with TRBJ1-1; D ambiguous. CDR1 is LGHNA and CDR2 is YNFKEQ in the germline V gene. Trimming stripped 0 bases from V and 5 bases from J, with 7 bases between. This CDR3 comprises 13 residues. This CDR3 is CASSQEPGTEAFF. The CDR3 bases are TGTGCCAGCAGCCAAGAACCGGGGACTGAAGCTTTCTTT.

The chain joins TRBV3-1 (or the pseudogene TRBV3-2) to TRBJ2-7, with D hard to call. With 2 bases removed from V and 0 bases from J, the gap between germline ends came to 5 bases. The germline V gene encodes CDR1 LGHDT and CDR2 YNNKEL (reference sequence). This CDR3 has 13 residues. CDR3 in DNA: TGTGCCAGCAGCCAAAGTAGCTCCTACGAGCAGTACTTC. Its protein is CASSQSSSYEQYF.

The chain has TRBV15 and TRBJ1-3; D gene uncertain. Trimming left V 4 bases short and J 0 bases short, with 10 bases between. This CDR3 is built from 15 residues. Germline loops: CDR1 LNHNV, CDR2 YYDKDF (reference sequence). This CDR3 reads CATSNKEISGNTIYF. The CDR3 DNA sequence: TGTGCCACCAGCAATAAGGAGATCTCTGGAAACACCATATATTTT.

V gene TRBV5-1 combines with J gene TRBJ1-6; no firm D call. Per germline, CDR1 SGHRS and CDR2 YFSETQ. Trimming shortened V by 4 bases and J by 5 bases, and 16 bases separated the two germline ends. There are 16 residues in the CDR3. In DNA form, the CDR3 reads TGCGCCAGCAGCCGAGATCCCTCCGGTGATAATTCACCCCTCCACTTT. It is translated as CASSRDPSGDNSPLHF.

This chain joins TRBV6-2 or TRBV6-3 and TRBJ1-3; TRBD1 matches at 7 bases. Unmatched junction bases numbered 1, after V lost 2 bases and J lost 3 bases. Germline-derived CDR1 and CDR2 are MNHEY and SVGEGT. The CDR3 contains 14 residues. The CDR3 loop reads CASSYRTGGNTIYF. For the CDR3, the DNA is TGTGCCAGCAGTTACCGGACAGGTGGAAACACCATATATTTT.

This chain connects TRBV3-1 (or the pseudogene TRBV3-2) to TRBJ1-2; no clear D. The CDR3 runs 14 residues. The V end was cut by 2 bases, the J end by 8 bases, with 15 bases between. Per the germline V gene, CDR1 is LGHDT and CDR2 is YNNKEL (reference sequence). The CDR3 DNA is TGTGCCAGCAGCCAAAGAGCCGCGAGTGGGGGCTACACCTTC. Encoded protein: CASSQRAASGGYTF.

The rearrangement links TRBV6-1 to TRBJ1-5, with a possible D match to TRBD1 (6 bases). CDR3 length equals 13 residues. V was clipped by 2 bases and J by 14 bases, with 16 bases between them. Germline V gene lookup returns CDR1 MNHNS and CDR2 SASEGT. CDR3 sequence: CASSESGTREKHF. CDR3 DNA: TGTGCCAGCAGTGAATCCGGGACAAGGGAAAAGCATTTT.

This clone showed up just once. In DNA, the CDR3 is TGTGCCAGCAGTTTGGAAGTCCCTCCCTACAATGAGCAGTTCTTC. Its protein is CASSLEVPPYNEQFF. This sequence joins TRBV2 and TRBJ2-1; D is uncertain. Germline CDR1 reads SNHLY; CDR2 reads FYNNEI. V dropped 5 bases and J dropped 2 bases, with 13 bases sitting between them. The CDR3 loop spans 15 amino acids.

The CDR3 DNA is TGTGCCATCAGCGGACAGATGAACGAGCAGTACTTC. It yields the protein CAISGQMNEQYF. The V gene is TRBV10-3, the J gene TRBJ2-7; TRBD1 might be the D (6 bases). CDR3 size: 12 residues. Trimming removed 6 bases from V and 5 bases from J, with 11 bases in between. Per the germline V gene, CDR1 is ENHRY and CDR2 is SYGVKD.

The chain employs TRBV28 and TRBJ1-2; a possible D gene is TRBD1 (5 bases). Per germline, CDR1 MDHEN and CDR2 SYDVKM. The ends were cut back, 2 bases at V and 3 bases at J, with 10 bases in the middle. The CDR3 covers 14 residues. CDR3 sequence: CASSLVGEDYGYTF. The CDR3, as DNA: TGTGCCAGCAGTTTAGTGGGGGAAGACTATGGCTACACCTTC.

V is TRBV7-3 and J is TRBJ2-1; D is possibly TRBD2 (5 bases). The CDR3 length is 16 residues. Germline lookup yields CDR1 SGHTA and CDR2 FQGTGA. Trimming took off 5 bases at V and 6 bases at J, with 20 bases between the two ends. The CDR3, as DNA: TGTGCCAGCAGCGAAACCGGGATATCTTCCCCCAATGAGCAGTTCTTC. This encodes CASSETGISSPNEQFF.

The rearrangement joins TRBV7-8 to TRBJ1-5; 8 positions match TRBD1. This CDR3 is 15 amino acids long. V lost 1 base, J lost 7 bases, and 6 bases stayed unmatched. CDR1 and CDR2 (germline): SGHVS, FQNEAQ. CDR3 loop: CASSLVQGVRQPQHF. CDR3 DNA sequence: TGTGCCAGCAGCTTAGTACAGGGGGTCAGACAGCCCCAGCATTTT.

V gene TRBV11-2 combines with J gene TRBJ1-1; D is unclear. The CDR3 is 14 residues long. V was shortened by 1 base and J by 1 base, with 7 bases between the two germline ends. Germline CDR1 is SGHAT and CDR2 is FQNNGV. CDR3 protein: CASSLGRRNTEAFF. CDR3 in DNA: TGTGCCAGCAGCTTAGGACGACGGAACACTGAAGCTTTCTTT.

Details on this clone: A junction end diverges from the germline sequence, so it may reflect a read error. This chain connects TRBV11-2 to TRBJ2-3, with 9 bases that match TRBD2. This CDR3 is 16 amino acids long. CDR1 is SGHAT and CDR2 is FQNNGV in the germline V gene. The CDR3 nucleotides are TGTGCGAGCATAGCGGGGGCACCATTGGGCACAGATACGCAGTATTTT. It is translated as CASIAGAPLGTDTQYF.

This chain joins TRBV19 and TRBJ2-3; a weak D match, TRBD2 (5 bases). Germline V CDR1 and CDR2: LNHDA, SQIVND (reference sequence). V lost 3 bases and J lost 2, with 12 bases in between. This CDR3 is built from 15 residues. In DNA form, the CDR3 reads TGTGCCAGTAGTATTTCGGACTTCCTCACAGATACGCAGTATTTT. It encodes CASSISDFLTDTQYF.

This clone was found a few times. The CDR3 DNA is TGCGCCAGCAGCGTCGGACTAGCGGAGGTCGGCCTGTACGAGCAGTACTTC. Translated, it gives CASSVGLAEVGLYEQYF. V is TRBV5-1 and J is TRBJ2-7, with 10 positions matching TRBD2. The CDR3 is made up of 17 amino acids. Germline CDR1 is SGHRS and CDR2 is YFSETQ. V lost 4 bases, J lost 4 bases, and 14 bases stayed unmatched. Together with reference TRBV5-1 and TRBJ2-7, the CDR3 gives the full variable domain: KAGVTQTPRYLIKTRGQQVTLSCSPISGHRSVSWYQQTPGQGLQFLFEYFSETQRNKGNFPGRFSGRQFSNSRSEMNVSTLELGDSALYLCASSVGLAEVGLYEQYFGPGTRLTVT.